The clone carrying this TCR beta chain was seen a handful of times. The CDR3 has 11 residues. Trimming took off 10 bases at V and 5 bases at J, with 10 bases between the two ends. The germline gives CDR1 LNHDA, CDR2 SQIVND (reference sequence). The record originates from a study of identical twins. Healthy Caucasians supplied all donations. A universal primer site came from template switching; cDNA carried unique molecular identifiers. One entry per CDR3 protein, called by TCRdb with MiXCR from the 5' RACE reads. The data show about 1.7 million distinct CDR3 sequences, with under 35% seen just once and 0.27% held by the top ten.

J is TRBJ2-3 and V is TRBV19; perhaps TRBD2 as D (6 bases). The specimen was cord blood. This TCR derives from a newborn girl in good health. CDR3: CATFGGDTQYF. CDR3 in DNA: TGTGCCACCTTCGGGGGAGATACGCAGTATTTT.